This TCR beta chain was documented in a study of blood T cell repertoires in COVID-19. The assay was immunoSEQ multiplex PCR, and TCRdb's table has in-frame clones only and misses some. The profile shows approximately 200,000 clones, approximately 87% of them singletons. Germline V lookup: CDR1 MNHEY, CDR2 SVGEGT. The junction had 18 bases not matched to a gene; V was cut back by 6 bases and J by 4 bases. The CDR3 loop spans 18 amino acids. Sequences were obtained from peripheral blood. The TCR sequence derives from a man in his fifties or sixties who had recovered from COVID-19. The rearrangement links TRBV6-2 or TRBV6-3 to TRBJ2-1; 7 bases map to TRBD2. The CDR3 here is CASSNAVQLAITYNEQFF. CDR3 DNA: TGTGCCAGCAGCAACGCTGTCCAACTAGCGATAACATACAATGAGCAGTTCTTC.